These 24 T cell receptor beta chains came from one sample sequenced in a study of blood T cell repertoires in COVID-19 (dated by TCRdb to the early 2020s). The protocol used for the library was the immunoSEQ multiplex PCR assay. The clones in this table, taken by TCRdb from immuneACCESS, are in-frame only. Not every clone is retained; where verified, under half of the shortfall comes from an unresolved V gene, and the cause of the rest is unknown. Counted in this sample were 350,000 to 450,000 clones; just over 90% of them appeared once. Around 0.94% of the sample rests with the top ten. Input material: PBMCs or T cells enriched from blood (not recorded which). The origin of the receptors is a woman aged 40 to 50 who had been exposed to COVID-19.

The chain has TRBV3-1 (or the pseudogene TRBV3-2) and TRBJ1-1; D is perhaps TRBD1 (5 bases). The V and J ends lost 0 bases and 11 bases respectively, with 28 bases between them. Germline CDR1 and CDR2: LGHDT and YNNKEL (reference sequence). CDR3 length: 18 amino acids. DNA of the CDR3: TGTGCCAGCAGCCAAGAGGGCGGGGGTACGTCGGCCGTTCGGTCGGCTTTCTTT. Its protein product is CASSQEGGGTSAVRSAFF.

The chain carries TRBV18 and TRBJ1-1, with D possibly being TRBD1 (5 bases). The CDR3 is 13 residues long. Germline V gene sequence: CDR1 KGHSH, CDR2 LQKENI. V shed 6 bases and J shed 1 base, with 9 bases lying between them. Here the CDR3 reads CASSTTGNTEAFF. The CDR3 region has the DNA TGTGCCAGCTCCACTACAGGGAACACTGAAGCTTTCTTT.

The rearrangement uses TRBV5-1 and TRBJ2-7; 8 positions agree with TRBD2. Unmatched junction bases numbered 8, after V lost 1 base and J lost 5 bases. Germline assignment: CDR1 SGHRS and CDR2 YFSETQ. This CDR3 spans 15 amino acids. Written as DNA, the CDR3 is TGCGCCAGCAGCTTGAAACCGGGACTAGTTAACGAGCAGTACTTC. Protein product: CASSLKPGLVNEQYF.

The V call is TRBV24-1, the J call TRBJ2-3, with D perhaps matching TRBD2 (6 bases). Trimming pared 3 bases from V and 5 bases from J, leaving 11 bases between. Germline CDR1 is KGHDR and CDR2 is SFDVKD. This CDR3 region has 14 residues. The CDR3, as DNA: TGTGCCACCAGTGATGAGGGACTGAGAGATACGCAGTATTTT. It yields the protein CATSDEGLRDTQYF.

This rearrangement joins TRBV9 to TRBJ2-2; TRBD2 agrees at 7 bases. This CDR3 comprises 16 residues. The V segment lost 3 bases and the J segment 2 bases; nucleotides outside the gene matches: 7. Looked up from germline, CDR1 is SGDLS and CDR2 is YYNGEE. The CDR3 nucleotides read TGTGCCAGCAGCGCACGCGGGAGTTCAAACACCGGGGAGCTGTTTTTT. Residues: CASSARGSSNTGELFF.

The chain is built from TRBV19 and TRBJ1-2, with 7 nucleotides matching TRBD1. Trimming removed 4 bases from V and 3 bases from J; junction bases left unmatched: 11. The CDR3 is 16 amino acids. Germline loops: CDR1 LNHDA, CDR2 SQIVND (reference sequence). The CDR3 DNA is TGTGCCAGTAGTACTGAAGGACAGGCTATTTACTATGGCTACACCTTC. Protein: CASSTEGQAIYYGYTF.

V usage is TRBV11-2 and J usage is TRBJ2-1; TRBD2 matches 8 bases. The V gene's germline CDR1 is SGHAT and CDR2 FQNNGV. Trimming removed 3 bases from V and 0 bases from J; junction bases left unmatched: 13. The CDR3 runs 19 residues. CDR3 amino acids: CASSFIFGGGRTSYNEQFF. CDR3 bases: TGTGCCAGCAGCTTTATATTTGGTGGCGGGAGGACCTCCTACAATGAGCAGTTCTTC.

V usage is TRBV5-8 and J usage is TRBJ1-2; the D gene is possibly TRBD1 (6 bases). Trimming pared 4 bases from V and 0 bases from J, leaving 22 bases between. The CDR3 is 18 amino acids. Per the germline V gene, CDR1 is SGHTS and CDR2 is YDEGEE. The CDR3 loop is CASSLRGRGPEANYGYTF. The DNA for the CDR3 is TGTGCCAGCAGCCTTCGGGGCAGGGGACCGGAGGCTAACTATGGCTACACCTTC.

This sequence joins TRBV6-2 or TRBV6-3 and TRBJ1-5; TRBD1 might be the D (6 bases). V lost 6 bases to trimming and J lost 1 base, with 22 bases between them. Germline V gene sequence: CDR1 MNHEY, CDR2 SVGEGT. The CDR3 extends over 18 amino acids. The CDR3 here is CASSSRKTGVKSNQPQHF. The CDR3 bases are TGTGCCAGCAGCTCCAGGAAGACAGGTGTGAAGAGCAATCAGCCCCAGCATTTT.

Comment on this clone: The same CDR3 can be traced to other DNA sequences in this sample. The gene calls are TRBV5-1 and TRBJ1-5; 8 bases align to TRBD1. V shed 0 bases, J shed 5 bases, and the junction held 4 bases outside the gene matches. Looked up from germline, CDR1 is SGHRS and CDR2 is YFSETQ. CDR3 length: 15 residues. The CDR3 DNA reads as TGCGCCAGCAGCTTGGGCCAGGGGGCCTATCAGCCCCAGCATTTT. Its translation is CASSLGQGAYQPQHF.

The chain couples TRBV5-6 to TRBJ1-6; D unclear. The CDR3 consists of 15 residues. V lost 0 bases and J lost 10, with 14 bases in between. Germline CDR1 reads SGHDT; CDR2 reads YYEEEE. The CDR3 spells CASSLVETPSSPLHF. CDR3 coding DNA: TGTGCCAGCAGCTTGGTCGAGACTCCAAGCTCACCCCTCCACTTT.

The chain has TRBV7-9 and TRBJ1-2; D gene ambiguous. The CDR3 extends over 14 amino acids. Germline V gene data show CDR1 as SEHNR and CDR2 as FQNEAQ (reference sequence). Between the trimmed V and J ends, which lost 4 bases and 2 bases, there was a span of 11 bases. Here the CDR3 reads CASSSQVTNYGYTF. Here the CDR3 DNA reads TGTGCCAGCAGCTCGCAGGTGACCAACTATGGCTACACCTTC.

The CDR3 DNA follows: TGTGCCAGCAACGGGGTGACTGGTAAGAATCAGCCCCAGCATTTT. Its translation is CASNGVTGKNQPQHF. J is TRBJ1-5 and V is TRBV2; no firm D call. CDR1 is SNHLY and CDR2 is FYNNEI in the germline V gene. There are 15 residues in the CDR3. Trimming shortened V by 7 bases and J by 4 bases, and 17 bases separated the two germline ends.

The DNA for the CDR3 is TGTGCCAGCAGCGTTCTATCAACCGGGGAGCTGTTTTTT. This codes for CASSVLSTGELFF. This rearrangement joins TRBV9 to TRBJ2-2; D unclear. Germline-derived CDR1 and CDR2 are SGDLS and YYNGEE. V was clipped by 2 bases and J by 5 bases, with 7 bases between them. The CDR3 sequence is 13 residues long.

This chain connects TRBV7-9 to TRBJ2-2; D ambiguous. Per germline, CDR1 SEHNR and CDR2 FQNEAQ (reference sequence). V was clipped by 1 base and J by 8 bases, with 11 bases between them. This CDR3 has 14 residues. CDR3 nucleotides: TGTGCCAGCAGCTTAGACACAGAGCCAGGGGAGCTGTTTTTT. This sequence encodes CASSLDTEPGELFF. Drawing the rest from reference TRBV7-9 and TRBJ2-2, the complete variable domain is DTGVSQNPRHKITKRGQNVTFRCDPISEHNRLYWYRQTLGQGPEFLTYFQNEAQLEKSRLLSDRFSAERPKGSFSTLEIQRTEQGDSAMYLCASSLDTEPGELFFGEGSRLTVL.

V gene TRBV7-3 combines with J gene TRBJ2-1; TRBD2 matches 8 bases. The V and J ends lost 5 bases and 9 bases, in that order; junction bases with no gene match: 12. The CDR3 consists of 15 residues. From germline, CDR1 is SGHTA and CDR2 FQGTGA. CDR3 loop: CASSPQAGALGEQFF. CDR3 sequence (DNA): TGTGCCAGCAGCCCGCAAGCGGGAGCGCTCGGTGAGCAGTTCTTC.

The gene calls are TRBV7-9 and TRBJ2-7, with D maybe TRBD1 (6 bases). The germline CDR1 and CDR2 sequences are SEHNR and FQNEAQ (reference sequence). V was shortened by 4 bases and J by 2 bases, with 12 bases between the two germline ends. This CDR3 is built from 14 residues. The CDR3 coding sequence is TGTGCCAGCAGCTCAGGGGCCGGAGCCTACGAGCAGTACTTC. Protein: CASSSGAGAYEQYF. Filled out from reference TRBV7-9 and TRBJ2-7, the complete variable domain reads DTGVSQNPRHKITKRGQNVTFRCDPISEHNRLYWYRQTLGQGPEFLTYFQNEAQLEKSRLLSDRFSAERPKGSFSTLEIQRTEQGDSAMYLCASSSGAGAYEQYFGPGTRLTVT.

The chain carries TRBV7-2 and TRBJ1-1; TRBD1 matches at 8 bases. The CDR3 extends over 16 amino acids. CDR1 SGHTA and CDR2 FQGNSA come from the germline V gene. V lost 5 bases to trimming and J lost 0 bases; unmatched junction nucleotides: 8. CDR3: CASSTRQGMLNTEAFF. CDR3 coding DNA: TGTGCCAGCAGCACCCGACAGGGGATGTTGAACACTGAAGCTTTCTTT.

This chain joins TRBV5-1 and TRBJ1-1; 7 positions agree with TRBD1. J gave up 3 bases and V 2 bases, and 4 bases lay outside the gene matches. Germline V gene lookup returns CDR1 SGHRS and CDR2 YFSETQ. The CDR3 extends over 14 amino acids. CDR3 sequence: CASSLPQGYTEAFF. CDR3 DNA: TGCGCCAGCAGCTTACCACAGGGGTACACTGAAGCTTTCTTT.

V usage is TRBV6-5 and J usage is TRBJ1-1; D ambiguous. Per germline, CDR1 MNHEY and CDR2 SVGAGI. This CDR3 is built from 14 residues. Trimming pared 6 bases from V and 1 base from J, leaving 12 bases between. CDR3 in DNA: TGTGCCAGCAGCCTGGTGGGCAGGAACACTGAAGCTTTCTTT. Its protein product is CASSLVGRNTEAFF.

The chain employs TRBV30 and TRBJ2-1; no definite D call. Trimming cost V 5 bases and J 0 bases, with 8 bases left between them. The germline gives CDR1 GTSNPN, CDR2 SVGIG (reference sequence). This CDR3 is built from 13 residues. The CDR3: CAWGISSYNEQFF. CDR3 nucleotide sequence: TGTGCCTGGGGGATTAGCTCCTACAATGAGCAGTTCTTC.

On this clone: Different DNA sequences within this sample yield the same CDR3. The rearrangement joins TRBV3-1 (or the pseudogene TRBV3-2) to TRBJ1-2, with TRBD1 as a possible D gene (6 bases). The length of the CDR3 is 14 residues. The V end was cut by 1 base, the J end by 4 bases, with 10 bases between. Germline CDR1 and CDR2: LGHDT and YNNKEL (reference sequence). The CDR3 DNA reads as TGTGCCAGCAGCCAAGGGGGACAAGGCTATGGCTACACCTTC. Its protein product is CASSQGGQGYGYTF.

V is TRBV25-1 and J is TRBJ1-1; 9 bases agree with TRBD1. This CDR3 spans 15 amino acids. Germline CDR1 and CDR2: MGHDK and SYGVNS. The junction had 7 bases not matched to a gene; V was cut back by 3 bases and J by 5 bases. The CDR3 sequence: CASSDPKTGGTEAFF. For the CDR3, the DNA is TGTGCCAGCAGTGACCCTAAGACAGGGGGTACTGAAGCTTTCTTT.

This chain uses TRBV6-2 or TRBV6-3 with TRBJ1-5, with D possibly matching TRBD1 (5 bases). The CDR3 sequence is 14 residues long. V was trimmed by 8 bases and J by 2 bases, leaving 13 bases between them. Germline loops: CDR1 MNHEY, CDR2 SVGEGT. The CDR3 spells CASRRWGGNQPQHF. CDR3 coding DNA: TGTGCCAGCCGCCGGTGGGGGGGCAATCAGCCCCAGCATTTT.